A selection of T cell receptor beta chains follows, all from one sample in a study of blood T cell repertoires in COVID-19. The method was immunoSEQ multiplex PCR; TCRdb's version includes in-frame clones alone and lacks a portion of them. Of around 100,000 clones listed, 70% to 90% are singletons. The sample consisted of peripheral blood. The receptors stem from a man older than 75 with acute or convalescent COVID-19. Each CDR3 is given with its conserved first and last residue. A D gene is named only where the DNA matches it firmly. Rows give clone size only sometimes, using once, few, many, or a class for an expanded clone.

V gene: TRBV2
D gene: -
J gene: TRBJ1-5
clone size: -
CDR3 protein: CASAGGRGNQPQHF
CDR3 DNA: TGTGCCAGCGCGGGGGGTAGAGGTAATCAGCCCCAGCATTTT

V gene: TRBV18
D gene: TRBD1
J gene: TRBJ2-7
clone size: -
CDR3 protein: CASSVRTGGSYEQYF
CDR3 DNA: TGTGCCAGCTCCGTTCGGACAGGGGGGTCCTACGAGCAGTACTTC

V gene: TRBV19
D gene: TRBD1
J gene: TRBJ1-4
clone size: -
CDR3 protein: CASRTQQGATNEKLFF
CDR3 DNA: TGTGCCAGCAGGACTCAACAGGGGGCAACTAATGAAAAACTGTTTTTT

V gene: TRBV6-5
D gene: -
J gene: TRBJ1-1
clone size: -
CDR3 protein: CASNLGGRNTEAFF
CDR3 DNA: TGTGCCAGCAACCTGGGGGGGCGCAACACTGAAGCTTTCTTT

V gene: TRBV11-1
D gene: -
J gene: TRBJ2-2
clone size: -
CDR3 protein: CASSFDRSTGELFF
CDR3 DNA: TGTGCCAGCAGCTTCGACAGATCCACCGGGGAGCTGTTTTTT

V gene: TRBV6-6
D gene: TRBD1
J gene: TRBJ1-6
clone size: -
CDR3 protein: CASSQGQGYSPLHF
CDR3 DNA: TGTGCCAGCAGCCAGGGACAGGGGTATTCACCCCTCCACTTT

V gene: TRBV6-6
D gene: TRBD1
J gene: TRBJ1-5
clone size: -
CDR3 protein: CASSRGQVHQPQHF
CDR3 DNA: TGTGCCAGCAGTCGGGGACAGGTTCATCAGCCCCAGCATTTT

V gene: TRBV11-3
D gene: -
J gene: TRBJ2-7
clone size: -
CDR3 protein: CASSLTRQSYEQYF
CDR3 DNA: TGTGCCAGCAGCTTAACCCGCCAGTCCTACGAGCAGTACTTC

V gene: TRBV19
D gene: TRBD2
J gene: TRBJ2-2
clone size: -
CDR3 protein: CASSFGQGGTGELFF
CDR3 DNA: TGTGCCAGTAGTTTCGGCCAGGGAGGGACCGGGGAGCTGTTTTTT

V gene: TRBV6-5
D gene: -
J gene: TRBJ2-1
clone size: -
CDR3 protein: CASSKTEYNEQFF
CDR3 DNA: TGTGCCAGCAGTAAGACAGAATACAATGAGCAGTTCTTC

V gene: TRBV7-2
D gene: TRBD1
J gene: TRBJ1-1
clone size: -
CDR3 protein: CASSRRDSRTEAFF
CDR3 DNA: TGTGCCAGCAGCCGGCGGGACAGTCGGACTGAAGCTTTCTTT

V gene: TRBV12-3/TRBV12-4
D gene: -
J gene: TRBJ1-4
clone size: -
CDR3 protein: CASSSDRKLFF
CDR3 DNA: TGTGCCAGCAGTTCAGACAGAAAACTGTTTTTT

V gene: TRBV6-2/TRBV6-3
D gene: TRBD1
J gene: TRBJ1-5
clone size: -
CDR3 protein: CASSKAGGVGVQPQHF
CDR3 DNA: TGTGCCAGCAGCAAGGCAGGGGGCGTGGGAGTTCAGCCCCAGCATTTT

V gene: TRBV6-5
D gene: TRBD1
J gene: TRBJ2-7
clone size: -
CDR3 protein: CASSYSDRGSYEQYF
CDR3 DNA: TGTGCCAGCAGTTACTCGGACAGGGGCTCCTACGAGCAGTACTTC

V gene: TRBV6-1
D gene: TRBD1
J gene: TRBJ1-4
clone size: -
CDR3 protein: CASSDKGQAATNEKLFF
CDR3 DNA: TGTGCCAGCAGTGACAAGGGACAGGCCGCAACTAATGAAAAACTGTTTTTT

V gene: TRBV30
D gene: -
J gene: TRBJ2-7
clone size: -
CDR3 protein: CAWSPLREQYF
CDR3 DNA: TGTGCCTGGAGTCCTCTGAGGGAGCAGTACTTC

V gene: TRBV6-4
D gene: -
J gene: TRBJ2-3
clone size: few
CDR3 protein: CASSEGGAITDTQYF
CDR3 DNA: TGTGCCAGCAGTGAAGGGGGGGCGATCACAGATACGCAGTATTTT

V gene: TRBV28
D gene: TRBD1
J gene: TRBJ1-5
clone size: few
CDR3 protein: CASTTGGWPQHF
CDR3 DNA: TGTGCCAGCACAACAGGGGGCTGGCCCCAGCATTTT

V gene: TRBV19
D gene: TRBD2
J gene: TRBJ2-1
clone size: -
CDR3 protein: CASSIVLAGYNEQFF
CDR3 DNA: TGTGCCAGTAGTATAGTCCTAGCGGGGTACAATGAGCAGTTCTTC

V gene: TRBV10-3
D gene: -
J gene: TRBJ2-7
clone size: -
CDR3 protein: CAISEVDSAGYEQYF
CDR3 DNA: TGTGCCATCAGTGAGGTGGACAGCGCAGGGTACGAGCAGTACTTC

V gene: TRBV3-1/TRBV3-2
D gene: -
J gene: TRBJ2-7
clone size: -
CDR3 protein: CASSQDLSPGYSYEQYF
CDR3 DNA: TGTGCCAGCAGCCAAGACCTTTCTCCGGGATACTCCTACGAGCAGTACTTC

V gene: TRBV7-6
D gene: TRBD1
J gene: TRBJ1-2
clone size: -
CDR3 protein: CASSPGQGNYGYTF
CDR3 DNA: TGTGCCAGCAGCCCGGGACAGGGTAACTATGGCTACACCTTC

V gene: TRBV5-1
D gene: TRBD1
J gene: TRBJ2-7
clone size: -
CDR3 protein: CASIGTGDYEQYF
CDR3 DNA: TGCGCCAGCATAGGGACAGGGGATTACGAGCAGTACTTC

V gene: TRBV4-3
D gene: -
J gene: TRBJ2-1
clone size: -
CDR3 protein: CASSQDVRGGTVYNEQFF
CDR3 DNA: TGCGCCAGCAGCCAAGATGTCCGTGGCGGGACCGTTTACAATGAGCAGTTCTTC

V gene: TRBV6-2/TRBV6-3
D gene: TRBD2
J gene: TRBJ2-5
clone size: -
CDR3 protein: CASSYSRAGASGETQYF
CDR3 DNA: TGTGCCAGCAGTTACTCGAGAGCAGGCGCTAGCGGCGAGACCCAGTACTTC

V gene: TRBV15
D gene: -
J gene: TRBJ1-6
clone size: -
CDR3 protein: CATSRDNSYNSPLHF
CDR3 DNA: TGTGCCACCAGCAGAGATAACTCCTATAATTCACCCCTCCACTTT

V gene: TRBV9
D gene: TRBD1
J gene: TRBJ2-1
clone size: -
CDR3 protein: CASSVAGTGFSLVANEQFF
CDR3 DNA: TGTGCCAGCAGCGTAGCCGGGACAGGATTCTCTCTGGTTGCCAATGAGCAGTTCTTC

V gene: TRBV29-1
D gene: -
J gene: TRBJ1-4
clone size: once
CDR3 protein: CSAASALGPEKLFF
CDR3 DNA: TGCAGCGCTGCATCGGCCTTGGGGCCTGAAAAACTGTTTTTT

V gene: TRBV7-2
D gene: -
J gene: TRBJ1-5
clone size: -
CDR3 protein: CASSLVAGNNQPQHF
CDR3 DNA: TGTGCCAGCAGCTTAGTGGCAGGAAACAATCAGCCCCAGCATTTT

V gene: TRBV6-1
D gene: TRBD1
J gene: TRBJ2-1
clone size: -
CDR3 protein: CASSETGGPLF
CDR3 DNA: TGTGCCAGCAGTGAGACAGGGGGCCCGCTCTTC

V gene: TRBV28
D gene: TRBD1
J gene: TRBJ1-2
clone size: -
CDR3 protein: CASSPLDREYGYTF
CDR3 DNA: TGTGCCAGCAGCCCCCTCGACAGGGAGTATGGCTACACCTTC

V gene: TRBV4-3
D gene: TRBD2
J gene: TRBJ2-1
clone size: -
CDR3 protein: CASSQEIRQREGLPYNEQFF
CDR3 DNA: TGCGCCAGCAGCCAGGAAATCAGACAGCGGGAGGGCCTCCCCTACAATGAGCAGTTCTTC

V gene: TRBV4-2
D gene: TRBD1
J gene: TRBJ2-7
clone size: -
CDR3 protein: CASSREDRNEQYF
CDR3 DNA: TGTGCCAGCAGCCGAGAGGACAGGAACGAGCAGTACTTC

V gene: TRBV24-1
D gene: -
J gene: TRBJ2-3
clone size: -
CDR3 protein: CAVSSSGTDTQYF
CDR3 DNA: TGTGCCGTATCAAGCTCCGGCACAGATACGCAGTATTTT

V gene: TRBV28
D gene: TRBD1
J gene: TRBJ1-5
clone size: -
CDR3 protein: CASSINDWDRVRQPQHF
CDR3 DNA: TGTGCCAGCAGTATTAACGACTGGGACAGGGTTCGTCAGCCCCAGCATTTT

V gene: TRBV19
D gene: -
J gene: TRBJ2-1
clone size: -
CDR3 protein: CASSIMSGDNEQFF
CDR3 DNA: TGTGCCAGTAGTATTATGTCGGGGGACAATGAGCAGTTCTTC

V gene: TRBV7-2
D gene: TRBD1
J gene: TRBJ2-7
clone size: -
CDR3 protein: CASSWDRNVYEQYF
CDR3 DNA: TGTGCCAGCAGCTGGGACAGGAATGTTTACGAGCAGTACTTC

V gene: TRBV25-1
D gene: -
J gene: TRBJ1-4
clone size: -
CDR3 protein: CASSESRLGEKLFF
CDR3 DNA: TGTGCCAGCAGTGAATCTAGGCTCGGCGAAAAACTGTTTTTT

V gene: TRBV10-1
D gene: -
J gene: TRBJ1-6
clone size: -
CDR3 protein: CASGRVNSPLHF
CDR3 DNA: TGCGCCAGCGGCAGGGTAAATTCACCCCTCCACTTT

V gene: TRBV5-4
D gene: -
J gene: TRBJ2-7
clone size: -
CDR3 protein: CASSLDRGNEQYF
CDR3 DNA: TGTGCCAGCAGCTTGGATAGGGGCAACGAGCAGTACTTC

V gene: TRBV18
D gene: -
J gene: TRBJ2-3
clone size: -
CDR3 protein: CASSLSGSEDTQYF
CDR3 DNA: TGTGCCAGCTCACTTAGCGGTTCGGAAGATACGCAGTATTTT

V gene: TRBV5-5
D gene: TRBD1
J gene: TRBJ1-2
clone size: -
CDR3 protein: CASSLASQGAGGYTF
CDR3 DNA: TGTGCCAGCAGCTTGGCTTCACAGGGGGCGGGGGGCTACACCTTC

V gene: TRBV5-1
D gene: -
J gene: TRBJ2-7
clone size: -
CDR3 protein: CASSLVPDSYSYEQYF
CDR3 DNA: TGCGCCAGCAGCTTGGTCCCGGACAGCTACTCCTACGAGCAGTACTTC

V gene: TRBV6-5
D gene: TRBD1
J gene: TRBJ1-5
clone size: -
CDR3 protein: CASSPRDRDQPQHF
CDR3 DNA: TGTGCCAGCAGCCCCCGGGACAGGGATCAGCCCCAGCATTTT

V gene: TRBV5-1
D gene: -
J gene: TRBJ1-4
clone size: -
CDR3 protein: CASSLRWQANEKLFF
CDR3 DNA: TGCGCCAGCAGCTTGCGGTGGCAGGCTAATGAAAAACTGTTTTTT

V gene: TRBV28
D gene: -
J gene: TRBJ1-6
clone size: -
CDR3 protein: CASSGERDNSPLHF
CDR3 DNA: TGTGCCAGCAGCGGAGAGAGAGATAATTCACCCCTCCACTTT

V gene: TRBV28
D gene: -
J gene: TRBJ1-2
clone size: -
CDR3 protein: CASSRQATGLNYGYTF
CDR3 DNA: TGTGCCAGCAGCAGACAGGCGACGGGATTAAACTATGGCTACACCTTC

V gene: TRBV28
D gene: -
J gene: TRBJ1-1
clone size: -
CDR3 protein: CASSSSVNTEAFF
CDR3 DNA: TGTGCCAGCAGTTCCTCAGTGAACACTGAAGCTTTCTTT

V gene: TRBV6-5
D gene: -
J gene: TRBJ2-1
clone size: once
CDR3 protein: CASRPGQKHNEQFF
CDR3 DNA: TGTGCCAGCAGGCCGGGACAAAAACACAATGAGCAGTTCTTC

V gene: TRBV28
D gene: -
J gene: TRBJ2-1
clone size: -
CDR3 protein: CASSRRRAGAYNEQFF
CDR3 DNA: TGTGCCAGCAGCCGTCGACGGGCGGGGGCATACAATGAGCAGTTCTTC

V gene: TRBV27
D gene: -
J gene: TRBJ1-2
clone size: -
CDR3 protein: CASGHPGYGYGYTF
CDR3 DNA: TGTGCCAGCGGGCATCCAGGGTATGGCTATGGCTACACCTTC

V gene: TRBV9
D gene: TRBD1
J gene: TRBJ2-1
clone size: -
CDR3 protein: CASSPTTGYGHNEQFF
CDR3 DNA: TGTGCCAGCAGCCCAACGACAGGGTATGGCCACAATGAGCAGTTCTTC

V gene: TRBV6-2/TRBV6-3
D gene: -
J gene: TRBJ2-2
clone size: once
CDR3 protein: CASSLQGNTGELFF
CDR3 DNA: TGTGCCAGCAGTTTGCAGGGGAACACCGGGGAGCTGTTTTTT

V gene: TRBV27
D gene: -
J gene: TRBJ1-1
clone size: few
CDR3 protein: CASSLSPELNTEAFF
CDR3 DNA: TGTGCCAGCAGTTTATCACCAGAATTGAACACTGAAGCTTTCTTT

V gene: TRBV7-2
D gene: -
J gene: TRBJ1-3
clone size: -
CDR3 protein: CASSPYVVLGAGNTIYF
CDR3 DNA: TGTGCCAGCAGCCCCTACGTCGTACTTGGTGCGGGAAACACCATATATTTT

V gene: TRBV28
D gene: -
J gene: TRBJ1-3
clone size: -
CDR3 protein: CASTSQGYAGNTIYF
CDR3 DNA: TGTGCCAGCACCTCTCAGGGATACGCCGGAAACACCATATATTTT

V gene: TRBV30
D gene: -
J gene: TRBJ1-5
clone size: -
CDR3 protein: CAWSRTANSNQPQHF
CDR3 DNA: TGTGCCTGGAGTCGGACAGCTAATAGCAATCAGCCCCAGCATTTT

V gene: TRBV9
D gene: -
J gene: TRBJ1-2
clone size: -
CDR3 protein: CASSVGGLNYGYTF
CDR3 DNA: TGTGCCAGCAGCGTAGGAGGGCTTAACTATGGCTACACCTTC